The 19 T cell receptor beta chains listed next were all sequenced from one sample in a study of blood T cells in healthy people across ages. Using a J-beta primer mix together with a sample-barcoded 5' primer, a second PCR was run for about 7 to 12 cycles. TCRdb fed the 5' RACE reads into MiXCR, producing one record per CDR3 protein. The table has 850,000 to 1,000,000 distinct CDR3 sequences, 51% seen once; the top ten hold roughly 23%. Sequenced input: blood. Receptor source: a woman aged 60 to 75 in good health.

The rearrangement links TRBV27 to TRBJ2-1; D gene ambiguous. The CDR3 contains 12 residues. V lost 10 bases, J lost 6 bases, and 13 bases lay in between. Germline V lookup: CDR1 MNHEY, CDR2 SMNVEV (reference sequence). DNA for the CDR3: TGTGCCACCAATAGTCAAACCAATGAGCAGTTCTTC. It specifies CATNSQTNEQFF.

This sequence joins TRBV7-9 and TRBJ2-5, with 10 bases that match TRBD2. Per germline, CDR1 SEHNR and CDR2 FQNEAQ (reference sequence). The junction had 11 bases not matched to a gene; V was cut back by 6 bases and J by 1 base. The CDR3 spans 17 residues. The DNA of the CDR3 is TGTGCCAGCAGATATTCCCTTCTAGCGGGAGCCCAAGAGACCCAGTACTTC. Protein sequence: CASRYSLLAGAQETQYF.

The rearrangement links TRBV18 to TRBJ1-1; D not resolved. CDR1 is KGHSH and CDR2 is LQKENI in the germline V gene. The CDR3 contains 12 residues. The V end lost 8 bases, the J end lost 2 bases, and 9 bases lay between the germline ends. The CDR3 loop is CASAQSNTEAFF. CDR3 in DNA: TGTGCCAGCGCACAATCAAACACTGAAGCTTTCTTT.

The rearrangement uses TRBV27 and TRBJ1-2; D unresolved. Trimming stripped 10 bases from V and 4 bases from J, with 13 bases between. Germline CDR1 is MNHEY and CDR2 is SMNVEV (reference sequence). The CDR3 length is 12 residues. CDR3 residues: CATKHATYGYTF. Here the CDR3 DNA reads TGTGCCACCAAACACGCTACCTATGGCTACACCTTC.

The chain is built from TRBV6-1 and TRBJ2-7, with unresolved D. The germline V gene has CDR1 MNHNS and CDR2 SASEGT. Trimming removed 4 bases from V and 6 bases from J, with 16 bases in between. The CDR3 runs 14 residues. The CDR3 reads CASSARRTSVEQYF. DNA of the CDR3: TGTGCCAGCAGTGCCCGGCGGACCTCCGTCGAGCAGTACTTC.

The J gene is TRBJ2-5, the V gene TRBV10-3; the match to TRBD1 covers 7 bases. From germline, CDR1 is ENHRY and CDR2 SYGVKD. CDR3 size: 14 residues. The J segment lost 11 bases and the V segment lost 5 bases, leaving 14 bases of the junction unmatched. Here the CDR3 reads CAISPGQNSYKQYF. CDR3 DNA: TGTGCCATCAGTCCGGGACAGAATAGCTACAAGCAGTACTTC.

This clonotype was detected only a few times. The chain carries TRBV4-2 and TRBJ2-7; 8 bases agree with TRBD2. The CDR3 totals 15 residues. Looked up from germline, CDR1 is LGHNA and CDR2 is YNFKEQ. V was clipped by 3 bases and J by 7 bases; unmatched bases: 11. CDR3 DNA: TGTGCCAGCAGCCAGGGACTAGTGAAGGTGTATGAGCAGTACTTC. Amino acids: CASSQGLVKVYEQYF.

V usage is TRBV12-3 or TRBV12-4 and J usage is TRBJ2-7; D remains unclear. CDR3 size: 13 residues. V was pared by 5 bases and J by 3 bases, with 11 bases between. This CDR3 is CASSGPPFYEQYF. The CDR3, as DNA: TGTGCCAGCAGTGGCCCCCCGTTCTACGAGCAGTACTTC.

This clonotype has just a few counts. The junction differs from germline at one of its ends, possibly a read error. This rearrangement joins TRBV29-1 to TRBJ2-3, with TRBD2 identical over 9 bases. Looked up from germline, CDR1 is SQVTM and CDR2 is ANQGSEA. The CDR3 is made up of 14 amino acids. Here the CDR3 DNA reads TGTACCGTGCGAGATAGCGGGAGTTCAGATACGCAGTATTTT. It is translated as CTVRDSGSSDTQYF.

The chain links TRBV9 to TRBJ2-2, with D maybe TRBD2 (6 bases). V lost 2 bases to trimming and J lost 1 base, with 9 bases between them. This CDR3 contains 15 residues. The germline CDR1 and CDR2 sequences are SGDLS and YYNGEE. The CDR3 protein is CASSVGGGNTGELFF. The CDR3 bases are TGTGCCAGCAGCGTTGGGGGAGGGAACACCGGGGAGCTGTTTTTT.

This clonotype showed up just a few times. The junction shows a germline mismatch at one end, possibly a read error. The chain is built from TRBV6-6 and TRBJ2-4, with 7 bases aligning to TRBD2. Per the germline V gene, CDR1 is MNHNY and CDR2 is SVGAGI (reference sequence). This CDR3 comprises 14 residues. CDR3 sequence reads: CASSSGEAKNIQYF. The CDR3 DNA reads TGTGCCAGCAGTAGCGGGGAAGCCAAAAACATCCAGTACTTC.

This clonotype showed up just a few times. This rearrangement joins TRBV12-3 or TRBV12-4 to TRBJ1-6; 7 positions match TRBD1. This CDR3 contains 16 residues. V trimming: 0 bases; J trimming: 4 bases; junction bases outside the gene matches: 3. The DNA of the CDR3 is TGTGCCAGCAGTTTAGCGCAGGGGGTATATAATTCACCCCTCCACTTT. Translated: CASSLAQGVYNSPLHF.

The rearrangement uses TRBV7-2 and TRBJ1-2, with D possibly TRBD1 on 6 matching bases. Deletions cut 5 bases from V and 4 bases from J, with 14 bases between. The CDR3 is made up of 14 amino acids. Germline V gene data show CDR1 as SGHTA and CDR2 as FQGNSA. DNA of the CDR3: TGTGCCAGCAGCATCCGAGGACAGATCTATGGCTACACCTTC. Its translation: CASSIRGQIYGYTF.

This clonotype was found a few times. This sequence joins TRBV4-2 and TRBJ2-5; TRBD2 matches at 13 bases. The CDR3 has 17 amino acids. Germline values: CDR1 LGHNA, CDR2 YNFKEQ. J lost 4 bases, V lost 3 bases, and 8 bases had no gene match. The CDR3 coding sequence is TGTGCCAGCAGCCAGGCCCGGACTAGCGGGAGTGTAGAGACCCAGTACTTC. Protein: CASSQARTSGSVETQYF.

Here the CDR3 reads CSAVWVETQYF. Written as DNA, the CDR3 is TGCAGTGCCGTCTGGGTGGAGACCCAGTACTTC. This chain joins TRBV20-1 and TRBJ2-5; D is undetermined. Germline V CDR1 and CDR2: DFQATT, SNEGSKA (reference sequence). V lost 6 bases to trimming and J lost 5 bases, with 10 bases between them. The CDR3 runs to 11 residues.

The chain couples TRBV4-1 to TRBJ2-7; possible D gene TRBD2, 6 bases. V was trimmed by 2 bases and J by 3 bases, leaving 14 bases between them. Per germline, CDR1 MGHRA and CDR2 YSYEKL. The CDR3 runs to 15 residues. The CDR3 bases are TGCGCCAGCAGCCAACAGCGAGCGGGCTTCTACGAGCAGTACTTC. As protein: CASSQQRAGFYEQYF.

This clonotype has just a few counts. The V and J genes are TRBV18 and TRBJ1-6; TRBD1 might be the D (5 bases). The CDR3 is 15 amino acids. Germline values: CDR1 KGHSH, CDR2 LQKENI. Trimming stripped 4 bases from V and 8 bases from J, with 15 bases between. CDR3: CASSQGLPRDSPLHF. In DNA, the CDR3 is TGTGCCAGCTCACAGGGACTGCCGAGGGATTCACCCCTCCACTTT.

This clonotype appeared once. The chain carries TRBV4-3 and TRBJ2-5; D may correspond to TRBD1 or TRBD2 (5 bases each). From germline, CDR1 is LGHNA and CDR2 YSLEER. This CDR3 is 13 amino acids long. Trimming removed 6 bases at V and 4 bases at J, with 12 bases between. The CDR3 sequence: CASSGSGGETQYF. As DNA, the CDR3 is TGCGCCAGCAGTGGCTCTGGGGGAGAGACCCAGTACTTC.

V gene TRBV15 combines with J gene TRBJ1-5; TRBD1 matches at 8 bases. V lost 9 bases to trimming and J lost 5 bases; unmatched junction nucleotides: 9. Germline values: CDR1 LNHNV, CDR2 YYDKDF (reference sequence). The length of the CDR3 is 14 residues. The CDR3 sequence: CATRTGSQDQPQHF. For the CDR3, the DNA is TGTGCCACTCGGACAGGGAGTCAGGATCAGCCCCAGCATTTT.